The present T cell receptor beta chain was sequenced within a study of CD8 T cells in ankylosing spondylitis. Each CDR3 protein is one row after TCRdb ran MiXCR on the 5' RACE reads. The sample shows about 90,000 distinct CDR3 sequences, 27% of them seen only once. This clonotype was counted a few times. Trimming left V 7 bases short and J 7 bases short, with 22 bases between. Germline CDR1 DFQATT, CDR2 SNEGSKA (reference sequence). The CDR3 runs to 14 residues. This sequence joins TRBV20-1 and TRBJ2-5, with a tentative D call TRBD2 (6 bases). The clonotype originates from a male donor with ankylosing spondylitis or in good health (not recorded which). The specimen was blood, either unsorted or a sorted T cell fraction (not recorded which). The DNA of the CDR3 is TGCAGTGGTGGGGGGTCGGCAGGTTTGAGGACCCAGTACTTC. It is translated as CSGGGSAGLRTQYF.